Listed below are T cell receptor beta chains from one sample, sequenced in a study of cytomegalovirus exposure and HLA in healthy donors. Assay: immunoSEQ multiplex PCR; the TCRdb copy retains only in-frame clones and omits some. The sample has about 100,000 clones, 81% seen once. The sequenced sample consisted of PBMCs. Every receptor here comes from a man aged 40-50 years in good health and CMV-seropositive. Both conserved end residues are part of each CDR3. A D gene is named only where the DNA matches it firmly. Only part of the rows carry a size: once, few, many, or a class if the clone is expanded.

>TRBJ1-6|-|-|TRBV2
CASSSSYNSPLHF
TGTGCCAGCAGTTCCTCTTATAATTCACCCCTCCACTTT
>TRBJ1-1|-|-|TRBV5-1
CASSSEFGGAFF
TGCGCCAGCAGCTCCGAGTTCGGGGGAGCTTTCTTT
>TRBJ2-5|TRBD2|-|TRBV7-6
CASSTRTSGRRNQETQYF
TGTGCCAGCAGCACGAGGACTAGCGGGAGAAGGAACCAAGAGACCCAGTACTTC
>TRBJ1-1|TRBD1|-|TRBV29-1
CSVQGAWTEAFF
TGCAGCGTTCAGGGGGCATGGACTGAAGCTTTCTTT
>TRBJ2-7|-|-|TRBV2
CASSPWLAGYEQYF
TGTGCCAGCTCGCCGTGGCTAGCAGGTTACGAGCAGTACTTC
>TRBJ1-2|-|-|TRBV5-1
CASSLAFTTYGYTF
TGCGCCAGCAGCTTGGCTTTTACAACCTATGGCTACACCTTC
>TRBJ1-3|TRBD1|-|TRBV15
CATSRDRDYTIYF
TGTGCCACCAGTAGGGACAGGGACTACACCATATATTTT
>TRBJ2-1|-|few|TRBV5-4
CASSLAGDSSYNEQFF
TGTGCCAGCAGCTTGGCAGGAGACAGCTCCTACAATGAGCAGTTCTTC
>TRBJ1-1|TRBD1|few|TRBV4-2
CASSQGDRDTEAFF
TGTGCCAGCAGCCAAGGGGACAGGGACACTGAAGCTTTCTTT
>TRBJ2-7|-|-|TRBV6-1
CASEQAPRYEQYF
TGTGCCAGCGAGCAGGCCCCCCGCTACGAGCAGTACTTC
>TRBJ1-4|-|-|TRBV7-8
CASSLRLQGAANEKLFF
TGTGCCAGCAGCTTGAGACTCCAGGGTGCGGCTAATGAAAAACTGTTTTTT
>TRBJ2-1|TRBD2|few|TRBV7-3
CASSLDSGGYNEQFF
TGTGCCAGCAGCTTAGATAGCGGGGGATACAATGAGCAGTTCTTC
>TRBJ2-2|-|-|TRBV9
CASSVEGRYSGELFF
TGTGCCAGCAGCGTAGAGGGGCGATATAGCGGGGAGCTGTTTTTT
>TRBJ1-5|-|-|TRBV5-6
CASSLAGENQPQHF
TGTGCCAGCAGCTTAGCAGGGGAGAATCAGCCCCAGCATTTT
>TRBJ2-1|TRBD2|-|TRBV10-2
CASSAPLWREYNEQFF
TGCGCCAGCAGTGCCCCACTCTGGCGGGAGTACAATGAGCAGTTCTTC
>TRBJ1-4|TRBD1|few|TRBV27
CASSLSKGTGGEKLFF
TGTGCCAGCAGTTTATCGAAGGGGACAGGGGGTGAAAAACTGTTTTTT
>TRBJ1-1|TRBD1|-|TRBV5-3
CARSPWDRGCGDTEAFF
TGTGCCAGAAGCCCCTGGGACAGGGGATGTGGGGACACTGAAGCTTTCTTT